One TCR beta chain is described in this entry. Its matching antigen is unknown. The CDR3 totals 16 residues. The J segment lost 7 bases and the V segment lost 7 bases, leaving 15 bases of the junction unmatched. CDR1 and CDR2 from the germline V gene are SEHNR and FQNEAQ (reference sequence). Sequencing libraries for TCR beta were prepared with iRepertoire HTBI primers and Arm-PCR of CDR3 regions. Under the authors' procedure: Detected in the samples were roughly 60 TRBV and over twelve TRBJ segments. TCRdb reprocessed the multiplex PCR reads via MiXCR and lists one record per CDR3 protein. The V and J calls, along with clone size, are taken from TCRdb and not from the paper's own processing. Among around 480,000 distinct CDR3 sequences listed, roughly 16% were seen once. These data originate in a study of regulatory T cells in long-lasting Graves disease. General study findings and limits: Preferential use of TRBV28, TRBJ1-2 and TRBJ2-5 was seen in persistent disease.

Indicated time point: newly diagnosed GD, antithyroid drugs for less than 3 months. RNA extracted from PBMCs served as the sequencing template. The same data also went into a second study, on T cells in Graves' hyperthyroidism and ophthalmopathy. As that study records: Patients aged 18 to 65 had newly diagnosed hyperthyroidism that had lasted under 2 months.

The source material was peripheral blood mononuclear cells (PBMCs), sampled at new diagnosis, from a patient treated with antithyroid drugs. The sequence came from a woman aged 35 to 59 with Graves disease. The chain has TRBV7-9 and TRBJ2-1; 8 nucleotides match TRBD2. The CDR3 loop is CASTHGPAGAQNEQFF. In DNA form, the CDR3 reads TGTGCCAGCACTCATGGTCCAGCGGGGGCGCAAAATGAGCAGTTCTTC.